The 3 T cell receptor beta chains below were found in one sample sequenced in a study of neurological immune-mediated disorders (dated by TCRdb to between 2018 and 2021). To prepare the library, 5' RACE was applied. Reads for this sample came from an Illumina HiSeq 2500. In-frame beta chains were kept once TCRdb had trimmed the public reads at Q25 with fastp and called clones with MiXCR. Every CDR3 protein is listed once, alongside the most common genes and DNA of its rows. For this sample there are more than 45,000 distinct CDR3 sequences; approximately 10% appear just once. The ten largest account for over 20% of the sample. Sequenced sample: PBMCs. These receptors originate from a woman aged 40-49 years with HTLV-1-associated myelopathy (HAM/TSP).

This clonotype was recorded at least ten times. The CDR3 is CASSDVGQGETEAFF. The CDR3 region has the DNA TGTGCCAGCAGTGACGTGGGACAGGGGGAAACTGAAGCTTTCTTT. This chain joins TRBV25-1 and TRBJ1-1; 11 bases are shared with TRBD1. The CDR3 length is 15 residues. Per germline, CDR1 MGHDK and CDR2 SYGVNS. Trimming removed 3 bases from V and 5 bases from J; junction bases left unmatched: 5.

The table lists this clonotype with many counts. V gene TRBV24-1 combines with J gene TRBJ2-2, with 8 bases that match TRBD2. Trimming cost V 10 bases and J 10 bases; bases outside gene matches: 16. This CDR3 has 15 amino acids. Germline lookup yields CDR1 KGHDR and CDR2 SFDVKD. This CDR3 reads CATRPGTSQGAELFF. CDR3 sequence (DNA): TGTGCCACGAGACCAGGGACTAGTCAGGGAGCGGAGCTGTTTTTT.

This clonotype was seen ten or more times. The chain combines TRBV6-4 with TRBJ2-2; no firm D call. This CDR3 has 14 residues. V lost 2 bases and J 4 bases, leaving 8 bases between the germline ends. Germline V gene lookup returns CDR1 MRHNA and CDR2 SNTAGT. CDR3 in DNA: TGTGCCAGCAGTGACAGGGTGGGCACCGGGGAGCTGTTTTTT. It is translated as CASSDRVGTGELFF.